The 29 T cell receptor beta chains listed next were all sequenced from one sample in a study of a mutant IDH1 vaccine in newly diagnosed glioma. Their antigens remain unidentified. Described time point: week 35, safety follow-up. With topical imiquimod, each dose of the vaccine consisted of 300 ug of mutant IDH1 20-mer peptide. The method was immunoSEQ multiplex PCR; TCRdb's version includes in-frame clones alone and lacks a portion of them. The profile covers around 30,000 clones, with around 80% appearing a single time and approximately 2.9% taken by the ten largest. This specimen consisted of PBMCs, obtained from a glioma patient whose treatment included an IDH1 peptide vaccine. The receptors were gathered from a man aged 40-50 years with glioma. Some clones in this sample may be carry-over from other donors' samples.

This rearrangement joins TRBV6-1 to TRBJ1-2, with D possibly TRBD1 on 6 matching bases. CDR3 length: 15 amino acids. Germline V gene data show CDR1 as MNHNS and CDR2 as SASEGT. V lost 5 bases to trimming and J lost 7 bases, with 20 bases between them. The CDR3 protein is CASSSGGLGRSGYTF. The CDR3 DNA is TGTGCCAGCAGTTCGGGGGGCCTGGGGAGGTCTGGCTACACCTTC.

There are a few counts of this clone. The chain is built from TRBV11-1 and TRBJ2-7; the D is unclear. The CDR3 loop spans 12 amino acids. V gave up 3 bases and J gave up 3 bases, with 6 bases separating them. Germline V gene sequence: CDR1 SGHAT, CDR2 FQDESV (reference sequence). The DNA of the CDR3 is TGTGCCAGCAGCTTTATGGGCTACGAGCAGTACTTC. Translating it yields CASSFMGYEQYF.

The rearrangement joins TRBV5-6 to TRBJ1-3; unclear D gene. Germline values: CDR1 SGHDT, CDR2 YYEEEE. The V and J ends lost 1 base and 1 base respectively, with 0 bases between them. This CDR3 contains 12 residues. The CDR3 region is CASSLSGNTIYF. CDR3 coding DNA: TGTGCCAGCAGCTTGTCTGGAAACACCATATATTTT. Together with reference TRBV5-6 and TRBJ1-3, the CDR3 gives the full variable domain: DAGVTQSPTHLIKTRGQQVTLRCSPKSGHDTVSWYQQALGQGPQFIFQYYEEEERQRGNFPDRFSGHQFPNYSSELNVNALLLGDSALYLCASSLSGNTIYFGEGSWLTVV.

The chain recombines TRBV5-3 with TRBJ2-7; D not resolved. TRBV5-3 belongs to the ORF category, with a function that is uncertain. The V end lost 4 bases, the J end lost 6 bases, and 8 bases lay between the germline ends. The CDR3 is made up of 11 amino acids. CDR3 loop: CARSPRSEQYF. Written as DNA, the CDR3 is TGTGCCAGAAGCCCCCGGAGCGAGCAGTACTTC.

This chain links TRBV7-6 with TRBJ2-7; unclear D gene. Germline V gene sequence: CDR1 SGHVS, CDR2 FNYEAQ. CDR3 length: 13 amino acids. With 1 base removed from V and 3 bases from J, the gap between germline ends came to 7 bases. The CDR3 DNA reads TGTGCCAGCAGCTTAGGGCGGAGCTACGAGCAGTACTTC. Residues: CASSLGRSYEQYF.

V usage is TRBV7-2 and J usage is TRBJ2-5, with D tentatively TRBD1 (5 bases). V dropped 5 bases and J dropped 2 bases, with 9 bases sitting between them. Germline-derived CDR1 and CDR2 are SGHTA and FQGNSA. CDR3 length: 13 amino acids. The CDR3, as DNA: TGTGCCAGCAGCCCCGGACATCAAGAGACCCAGTACTTC. Translating gives CASSPGHQETQYF. The whole variable domain, remainder taken from reference TRBV7-2 and TRBJ2-5, is GAGVSQSPSNKVTEKGKDVELRCDPISGHTALYWYRQSLGQGLEFLIYFQGNSAPDKSGLPSDRFSAERTGGSVSTLTIQRTQQEDSAVYLCASSPGHQETQYFGPGTRLLVL.

The gene calls are TRBV7-9 and TRBJ2-3; maybe TRBD1 (6 bases). From germline, CDR1 is SEHNR and CDR2 FQNEAQ (reference sequence). Trimming removed 5 bases at V and 2 bases at J, with 14 bases between. The CDR3 spans 15 residues. This CDR3 reads CASSGIGQITDTQYF. For the CDR3, the DNA is TGTGCCAGCAGCGGGATAGGACAGATCACAGATACGCAGTATTTT.

This rearrangement joins TRBV27 to TRBJ2-4, with a tentative D call TRBD2 (7 bases). The germline V and J ends were trimmed by 8 bases and 0 bases, with 14 bases remaining between them. Germline-derived CDR1 and CDR2 are MNHEY and SMNVEV (reference sequence). CDR3 size: 15 residues. The CDR3 loop reads CASGRGGLAKNIQYF. As DNA, the CDR3 is TGTGCCAGCGGAAGGGGGGGACTAGCCAAAAACATTCAGTACTTC.

This clone was counted between two and nine times. The same CDR3 can be traced to other DNA sequences in this sample. This chain connects TRBV19 to TRBJ1-1; a possible D gene is TRBD1 (6 bases). From germline, CDR1 is LNHDA and CDR2 SQIVND (reference sequence). V was pared by 3 bases and J by 5 bases, with 13 bases between. The CDR3 consists of 14 residues. The CDR3 sequence: CASSIGGLGTEAFF. The CDR3 DNA is TGTGCCAGTAGTATCGGGGGGCTGGGGACTGAAGCTTTCTTT.

The chain uses TRBV9 and TRBJ2-3; possible D gene TRBD2, 6 bases. The V end lost 2 bases, the J end lost 4 bases, and 14 bases lay between the germline ends. CDR1 is SGDLS, CDR2 YYNGEE, per germline. The CDR3 extends over 15 amino acids. The CDR3 loop reads CASSVPGLEPDTQYF. The CDR3 DNA follows: TGTGCCAGCAGCGTCCCGGGACTCGAGCCAGATACGCAGTATTTT.

This clone was counted between two and nine times. The J gene is TRBJ2-7, the V gene TRBV5-5; no clear D. V lost 1 base to trimming and J lost 7 bases, with 6 bases between them. The CDR3 totals 11 residues. The germline V gene has CDR1 SGHKS and CDR2 YYEKEE (reference sequence). The CDR3 nucleotides read TGTGCCAGCAGCTTGTTAGGTGAGCAGTACTTC. Its protein product is CASSLLGEQYF.

This clone was observed a handful of times. The gene calls are TRBV27 and TRBJ1-1; the match to TRBD1 covers 7 bases. Germline trimming cut 4 bases from V and 12 bases from J; bases unmatched to any gene: 11. Germline-derived CDR1 and CDR2 are MNHEY and SMNVEV (reference sequence). The CDR3 extends over 13 amino acids. The CDR3 protein is CASSYIQGPSTFF. As DNA, the CDR3 is TGTGCCAGCAGTTATATACAGGGGCCCTCGACTTTCTTT.

This clone has just one count. The chain combines TRBV5-1 with TRBJ1-1; TRBD1 might be the D (6 bases). CDR3 length equals 16 residues. Germline V lookup: CDR1 SGHRS, CDR2 YFSETQ. V lost 0 bases, J lost 1 base, and 13 bases lay in between. The CDR3 DNA follows: TGCGCCAGCAGCTTGGCTCTGGGGGCATCGAACACTGAAGCTTTCTTT. It encodes CASSLALGASNTEAFF.

This chain connects TRBV14 to TRBJ2-5; possibly TRBD2 for D (6 bases). Germline CDR1 and CDR2: SGHDN and FVKESK. V lost 1 base, J lost 5 bases, and 11 bases lay in between. This CDR3 is built from 14 residues. The CDR3: CASSQGTTHETQYF. The CDR3 nucleotides read TGTGCCAGCAGCCAAGGGACTACCCACGAGACCCAGTACTTC.

The chain joins TRBV5-1 to TRBJ2-7; D not certain. This CDR3 region has 11 residues. The germline gives CDR1 SGHRS, CDR2 YFSETQ. The ends were cut back, 3 bases at V and 9 bases at J, with 10 bases in the middle. The CDR3 sequence is CASSSQFGQYF. In DNA form, the CDR3 reads TGCGCCAGCAGCTCCCAGTTTGGGCAGTACTTC.

The chain links TRBV5-6 to TRBJ1-1, with no clear D. This CDR3 contains 12 residues. Per germline, CDR1 SGHDT and CDR2 YYEEEE. Trimming took 4 bases from V and 7 from J, leaving 11 bases between them. The CDR3 DNA reads TGTGCCAGCAGCGGGTCTCCGATTGAAGCTTTCTTT. It translates to CASSGSPIEAFF.

The rearrangement joins TRBV6-1 to TRBJ2-7; maybe TRBD1 (5 bases). The CDR3 spans 15 residues. Deletions cut 6 bases from V and 6 bases from J, with 21 bases between. From germline, CDR1 is MNHNS and CDR2 SASEGT. DNA of the CDR3: TGTGCCAGCAGCCTTAGTAGGGCAGGGTCGACCGAGCAGTACTTC. Encoded protein: CASSLSRAGSTEQYF.

The chain employs TRBV19 and TRBJ2-7, with 11 bases fitting TRBD2. V lost 3 bases and J lost 3; bases outside the gene matches: 4. The CDR3 is made up of 15 amino acids. Germline CDR1 is LNHDA and CDR2 is SQIVND (reference sequence). DNA for the CDR3: TGTGCCAGTAGTATGCCTAGCGGGGGGATCTACGAGCAGTACTTC. It specifies CASSMPSGGIYEQYF.

The V and J genes are TRBV19 and TRBJ1-6, with unresolved D. V was clipped by 7 bases and J by 10 bases, with 17 bases between them. CDR3 size: 14 residues. CDR1 and CDR2 from the germline V gene are LNHDA and SQIVND (reference sequence). The CDR3 DNA reads TGTGCCAGTACGGGCCTTAGCGTGAACTCACCCCTCCACTTT. Translation: CASTGLSVNSPLHF. Using reference TRBV19 and TRBJ1-6 for the parts outside the CDR3, the full variable domain is DGGITQSPKYLFRKEGQNVTLSCEQNLNHDAMYWYRQDPGQGLRLIYYSQIVNDFQKGDIAEGYSVSREKKESFPLTVTSAQKNPTAFYLCASTGLSVNSPLHFGNGTRLTVT.

V and J are TRBV7-2 and TRBJ1-2; D gene ambiguous. V was cut by 1 base and J by 7 bases, with 4 bases left in between. CDR3 size: 11 residues. Germline V gives CDR1 SGHTA, CDR2 FQGNSA. The CDR3 spells CASSLVRGYTF. The CDR3 DNA reads as TGTGCCAGCAGCTTAGTACGTGGCTACACCTTC.

The chain has TRBV5-6 and TRBJ1-1; D is perhaps TRBD1 (6 bases). V was clipped by 4 bases and J by 8 bases, with 12 bases between them. The CDR3 has 12 amino acids. In germline, CDR1 is SGHDT, CDR2 YYEEEE. The CDR3 DNA reads as TGTGCCAGCAGCCCTCCCGGGACAGAAGCTTTCTTT. This gives the protein CASSPPGTEAFF.

This chain connects TRBV7-2 to TRBJ1-3; TRBD1 is a possible D gene (5 bases). This CDR3 is 16 amino acids long. In germline, CDR1 is SGHTA, CDR2 FQGNSA. With 2 bases removed from V and 3 bases from J, the gap between germline ends came to 14 bases. For the CDR3, the DNA is TGTGCCAGCAGCTTATTACAGGAGACGTATGGAAACACCATATATTTT. This gives the protein CASSLLQETYGNTIYF.

The chain joins TRBV6-6 to TRBJ1-6; D remains unclear. CDR1 is MNHNY, CDR2 SVGAGI, per germline (reference sequence). Trimming removed 2 bases at V and 7 bases at J, with 9 bases between. The CDR3 extends over 14 amino acids. In nucleotides, the CDR3 is TGTGCCAGCAGTTACGAGGGTGCAAATTCACCCCTCCACTTT. Encoded protein: CASSYEGANSPLHF.

The chain uses TRBV30 and TRBJ2-1; D remains unclear. The CDR3 loop spans 12 amino acids. Looked up from germline, CDR1 is GTSNPN and CDR2 is SVGIG (reference sequence). V lost 0 bases and J lost 9, with 9 bases in between. DNA for the CDR3: TGTGCCTGGAGTGTATTTAGGAGTGAGCAGTTCTTC. It is translated as CAWSVFRSEQFF.

The chain links TRBV7-3 to TRBJ2-1; D gene unclear. Germline CDR1 and CDR2: SGHTA and FQGTGA. CDR3 length: 17 amino acids. The V end lost 1 base, the J end lost 0 bases, and 13 bases lay between the germline ends. The CDR3 protein is CASSLSKRASSYNEQFF. CDR3 nucleotides: TGTGCCAGCAGCTTAAGTAAGCGAGCCTCCTCCTACAATGAGCAGTTCTTC. Full variable domain (missing parts from reference TRBV7-3 and TRBJ2-1): GAGVSQTPSNKVTEKGKYVELRCDPISGHTALYWYRQSLGQGPEFLIYFQGTGAADDSGLPNDRFFAVRPEGSVSTLKIQRTERGDSAVYLCASSLSKRASSYNEQFFGPGTRLTVL.

The chain couples TRBV6-5 to TRBJ1-1, with D perhaps TRBD1 (5 bases). CDR1 and CDR2 (germline): MNHEY, SVGAGI. This CDR3 has 14 residues. Between the trimmed V and J ends, which lost 3 bases and 4 bases, there was a span of 12 bases. The CDR3 coding sequence is TGTGCCAGCAGTTATACCAGGGATGGCACTGAAGCTTTCTTT. Protein sequence: CASSYTRDGTEAFF.

The chain joins TRBV11-2 to TRBJ1-1; TRBD1 matches at 9 bases. With V trimmed by 3 bases and J by 5 bases, 1 base remained unmatched. CDR3 length: 13 residues. Germline loops: CDR1 SGHAT, CDR2 FQNNGV. The CDR3 region has the DNA TGTGCCAGCAGCTTGGACAGGGGAACTGAAGCTTTCTTT. Its translation: CASSLDRGTEAFF. Full variable domain (missing parts from reference TRBV11-2 and TRBJ1-1): EAGVAQSPRYKIIEKRQSVAFWCNPISGHATLYWYQQILGQGPKLLIQFQNNGVVDDSQLPKDRFSAERLKGVDSTLKIQPAKLEDSAVYLCASSLDRGTEAFFGQGTRLTVV.

This chain links TRBV27 with TRBJ2-7; TRBD1 is a possible D gene (5 bases). Germline values: CDR1 MNHEY, CDR2 SMNVEV (reference sequence). V was pared by 2 bases and J by 3 bases, with 14 bases between. This CDR3 region has 15 residues. The CDR3 here is CASSLRGSRYYEQYF. DNA of the CDR3: TGTGCCAGCAGTTTAAGGGGCAGCAGATACTACGAGCAGTACTTC.

The chain joins TRBV19 to TRBJ1-1; D is ambiguous. The CDR3 sequence is 13 residues long. Germline V lookup: CDR1 LNHDA, CDR2 SQIVND (reference sequence). Trimming removed 5 bases at V and 11 bases at J, with 18 bases between. CDR3 in amino acids: CASSATPQVLAFF. CDR3 coding DNA: TGTGCCAGTAGTGCCACCCCCCAGGTGCTGGCTTTCTTT.